The T cell receptor beta chain under discussion was sequenced for a study of blood T cell repertoires in COVID-19. Study in general: Acute and convalescent COVID-19 samples came from the United States, Italy and Spain. T cells, B-cell-depleted T cells, or PBMCs provided the cDNA or gDNA that served as material.

V lost 6 bases and J lost 4; bases outside the gene matches: 9. Germline loops: CDR1 MNHEY, CDR2 SMNVEV (reference sequence). The CDR3 runs to 15 residues. Seattle's enrolled individuals joined amid active infection and were then monitored longitudinally. Authors' processing steps: Estimation of nucleated cell counts relied on the amplification of reference gene primers. Here immunoSEQ multiplex PCR was the method, and the copy in TCRdb shows in-frame clones only, minus some. V and J calls and clone size are given by that table; D and trimming were obtained from the DNA. The profile shows more than 300,000 clones, nearly 90% of them singletons.

The chain couples TRBV27 to TRBJ1-5; 7 bases map to TRBD1. This clonotype originated in a middle-aged woman with COVID-19, enrolled during active disease. Sequencing was performed on peripheral blood. CDR3 DNA sequence: TGTGCCAGCAGCCCGGGACAGCGGCTGAATCAGCCCCAGCATTTT. It specifies CASSPGQRLNQPQHF.